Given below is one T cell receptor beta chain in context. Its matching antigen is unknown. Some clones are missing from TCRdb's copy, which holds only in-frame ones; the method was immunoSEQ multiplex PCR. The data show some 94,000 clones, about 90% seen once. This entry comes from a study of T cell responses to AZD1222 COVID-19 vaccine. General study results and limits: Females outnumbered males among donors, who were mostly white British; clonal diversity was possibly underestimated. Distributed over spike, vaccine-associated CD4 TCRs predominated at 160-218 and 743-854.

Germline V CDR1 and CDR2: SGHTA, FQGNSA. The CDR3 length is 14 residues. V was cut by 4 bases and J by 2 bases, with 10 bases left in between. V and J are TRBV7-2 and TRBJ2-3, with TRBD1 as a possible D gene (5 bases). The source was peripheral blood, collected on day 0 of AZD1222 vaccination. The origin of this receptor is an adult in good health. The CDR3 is CASSSQGYTDTQYF. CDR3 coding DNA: TGTGCCAGCAGCTCCCAGGGTTACACAGATACGCAGTATTTT.